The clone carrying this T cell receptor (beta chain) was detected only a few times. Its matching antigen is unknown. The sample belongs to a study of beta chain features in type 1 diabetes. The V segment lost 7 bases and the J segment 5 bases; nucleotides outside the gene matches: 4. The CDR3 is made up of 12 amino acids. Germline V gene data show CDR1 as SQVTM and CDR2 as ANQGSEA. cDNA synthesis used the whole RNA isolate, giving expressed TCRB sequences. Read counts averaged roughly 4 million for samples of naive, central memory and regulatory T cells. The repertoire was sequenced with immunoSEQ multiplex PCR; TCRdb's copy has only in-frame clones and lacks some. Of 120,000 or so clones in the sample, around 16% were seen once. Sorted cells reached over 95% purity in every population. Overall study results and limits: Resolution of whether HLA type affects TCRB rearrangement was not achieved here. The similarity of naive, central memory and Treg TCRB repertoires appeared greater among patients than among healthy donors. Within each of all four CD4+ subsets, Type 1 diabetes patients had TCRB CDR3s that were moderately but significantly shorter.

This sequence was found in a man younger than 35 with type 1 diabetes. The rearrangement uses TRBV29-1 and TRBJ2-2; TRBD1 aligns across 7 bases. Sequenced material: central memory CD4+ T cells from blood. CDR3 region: CSGAGGTGELFF. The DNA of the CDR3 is TGCAGCGGGGCAGGGGGTACCGGGGAGCTGTTTTTT.